One sample yielded the 19 T cell receptor beta chains listed below, sequenced in a study of blood T cell repertoires in COVID-19. Clones were sequenced by immunoSEQ multiplex PCR, and TCRdb holds only the in-frame ones, with some missing. The sample contains under 400,000 clones, 80% to 90% of which appear only once. The specimen sequenced was PBMCs or T cells enriched from blood (not recorded which). Every receptor here comes from a man between 40 and 49 years old in a cohort exposed to, infected with or recovered from COVID-19 (not recorded which).

The chain couples TRBV9 to TRBJ2-7, with D perhaps TRBD1 (5 bases). Germline V gives CDR1 SGDLS, CDR2 YYNGEE. V was trimmed by 0 bases and J by 3 bases, leaving 7 bases between them. The CDR3 is made up of 13 amino acids. CDR3 DNA sequence: TGTGCCAGCAGCGTAGATCAGGGCTACGAGCAGTACTTC. Translating it yields CASSVDQGYEQYF.

The gene calls are TRBV2 and TRBJ2-3; 7 positions agree with TRBD2. The length of the CDR3 is 15 residues. Germline CDR1 SNHLY, CDR2 FYNNEI. The J segment lost 1 base and the V segment lost 4 bases, leaving 5 bases of the junction unmatched. The chain's CDR3 is CASSGAGLGTDTQYF. In DNA, the CDR3 is TGTGCCAGCAGTGGAGCGGGACTTGGCACAGATACGCAGTATTTT.

The chain recombines TRBV5-8 with TRBJ2-1, with 8 nucleotides matching TRBD2. CDR1 is SGHTS, CDR2 YDEGEE, per germline. V was pared by 4 bases and J by 6 bases, with 9 bases of the junction left unmatched. CDR3 length: 15 residues. Here the CDR3 DNA reads TGTGCCAGCAGCCCGGGACTAGTCCTCTCCAATGAGCAGTTCTTC. Its translation: CASSPGLVLSNEQFF.

The rearrangement uses TRBV24-1 and TRBJ2-5; 9 bases map to TRBD2. CDR1 is KGHDR, CDR2 SFDVKD, per germline. This CDR3 spans 16 amino acids. Trimming cost V 2 bases and J 5 bases; bases outside gene matches: 8. The CDR3 coding sequence is TGTGCCACCAGTGATTCGCGGGAGGGAGCTGTTGAGACCCAGTACTTC. This gives the protein CATSDSREGAVETQYF.

The chain combines TRBV28 with TRBJ1-1; 7 positions agree with TRBD1. CDR3 length: 13 amino acids. Trimming at V came to 6 bases and at J to 2 bases, leaving 3 bases not matched to a gene. CDR1 is MDHEN, CDR2 SYDVKM, per germline. CDR3 loop: CASSGQVNTEAFF. CDR3 nucleotide sequence: TGTGCCAGCAGCGGACAGGTTAACACTGAAGCTTTCTTT.

This chain joins TRBV14 and TRBJ2-7; 10 bases fit TRBD2. Unmatched junction bases numbered 4, after V lost 0 bases and J lost 5 bases. The CDR3 is 15 amino acids. Per germline, CDR1 SGHDN and CDR2 FVKESK. CDR3 protein: CASSQDRGLADEQYF. CDR3 DNA: TGTGCCAGCAGCCAAGATCGAGGACTAGCGGACGAGCAGTACTTC.

V and J are TRBV16 and TRBJ2-3; unclear D gene. Germline CDR1 is KGHSY and CDR2 is FQNENV. The CDR3 loop spans 15 amino acids. The ends were cut back, 3 bases at V and 1 base at J, with 11 bases in the middle. The CDR3 is CASSHFRIRTDTQYF. The DNA of the CDR3 is TGTGCCAGCAGCCATTTCAGGATTCGCACAGATACGCAGTATTTT.

The rearrangement uses TRBV28 and TRBJ1-6, with TRBD1 as a possible D gene (6 bases). CDR3 length equals 14 residues. V lost 7 bases, J lost 8 bases, and 15 bases lay in between. The germline CDR1 and CDR2 sequences are MDHEN and SYDVKM. CDR3 sequence: CASTISGAHSPLHF. Written as DNA, the CDR3 is TGTGCCAGCACCATATCAGGGGCTCATTCACCCCTCCACTTT.

The J gene is TRBJ2-1, the V gene TRBV19, with D possibly matching TRBD2 (6 bases). Trimming removed 7 bases from V and 1 base from J, with 20 bases in between. The CDR3 covers 17 residues. Per germline, CDR1 LNHDA and CDR2 SQIVND (reference sequence). The CDR3 spells CASKIGSGSRSYNEQFF. CDR3 DNA: TGTGCCAGTAAGATCGGTTCCGGGAGTAGATCCTACAATGAGCAGTTCTTC.

The V call is TRBV5-1, the J call TRBJ1-1, with 7 nucleotides matching TRBD1. Germline trimming cut 6 bases from V and 7 bases from J; bases unmatched to any gene: 15. Germline CDR1 is SGHRS and CDR2 is YFSETQ. The CDR3 runs 15 residues. CDR3 bases: TGCGCCAGCAAGGTGTTACCCGATCGACAGGGTGAAGCTTTCTTT. This encodes CASKVLPDRQGEAFF.

Comment on this clone: The same CDR3 also results from other DNA sequences found in this sample. The chain is built from TRBV18 and TRBJ1-5; D is unclear. Deletions cut 3 bases from V and 1 base from J, with 4 bases between. Germline CDR1 reads KGHSH; CDR2 reads LQKENI. The CDR3 has 13 residues. The CDR3 DNA reads as TGTGCCAGCTCACCTGAGAGCAATCAGCCCCAGCATTTT. As protein: CASSPESNQPQHF.

The rearrangement links TRBV27 to TRBJ2-7; 8 bases align to TRBD2. With 4 bases clipped from V and 7 bases from J, the junction kept 12 bases outside the gene matches. Germline CDR1 MNHEY, CDR2 SMNVEV (reference sequence). This CDR3 is built from 15 residues. CDR3 nucleotide sequence: TGTGCCAGCAGTTCTTTATCGGGAGCGGGGGAGGAGCAGTACTTC. Protein sequence: CASSSLSGAGEEQYF.

This clone was counted between two and nine times. This chain connects TRBV5-1 to TRBJ2-7; the match to TRBD1 covers 7 bases. The germline CDR1 and CDR2 sequences are SGHRS and YFSETQ. The CDR3 runs 14 residues. V lost 5 bases and J lost 2; bases outside the gene matches: 7. The CDR3 nucleotides read TGCGCCAGCAGAGGGTCAGGGGGACCCTACGAGCAGTACTTC. This gives the protein CASRGSGGPYEQYF.

This clone appeared once. The gene calls are TRBV7-2 and TRBJ2-1; D not resolved. Germline V gives CDR1 SGHTA, CDR2 FQGNSA. Trimming pared 3 bases from V and 6 bases from J, leaving 6 bases between. This CDR3 spans 12 amino acids. CDR3 sequence reads: CASSFPSNEQFF. The CDR3 region has the DNA TGTGCCAGCAGCTTTCCGAGCAATGAGCAGTTCTTC.

The chain links TRBV30 to TRBJ2-7; 10 bases line up with TRBD2. Germline trimming cut 3 bases from V and 5 bases from J; bases unmatched to any gene: 4. This CDR3 has 13 amino acids. CDR1 and CDR2 (germline): GTSNPN, SVGIG (reference sequence). The CDR3 sequence is CAWRLAGVHEQYF. In DNA form, the CDR3 reads TGTGCCTGGAGGCTAGCGGGAGTTCACGAGCAGTACTTC.

The V gene is TRBV6-5, the J gene TRBJ1-1; the D gene is possibly TRBD1 (5 bases). The CDR3 is 13 amino acids. CDR1 is MNHEY, CDR2 SVGAGI, per germline. V was shortened by 7 bases and J by 0 bases, with 9 bases between the two germline ends. The CDR3, as DNA: TGTGCCAGCATCCTAGGGGTGAACACTGAAGCTTTCTTT. Amino acid sequence: CASILGVNTEAFF.

This rearrangement joins TRBV7-2 to TRBJ2-7; perhaps TRBD1 as D (6 bases). The CDR3 consists of 12 residues. V lost 5 bases and J 7 bases, leaving 12 bases between the germline ends. Germline lookup yields CDR1 SGHTA and CDR2 FQGNSA. The CDR3 reads CASSPPGVEQYF. The CDR3 DNA reads as TGTGCCAGCAGCCCCCCAGGGGTTGAGCAGTACTTC.

The chain uses TRBV5-1 and TRBJ1-4; D gene unclear. The CDR3 is made up of 15 amino acids. Trimming removed 4 bases from V and 7 bases from J, with 17 bases in between. CDR1 is SGHRS and CDR2 is YFSETQ in the germline V gene. In nucleotides, the CDR3 is TGCGCCAGCAGCCCGGAATCGGGTTCGGCTGAAAAACTGTTTTTT. This encodes CASSPESGSAEKLFF.

The gene calls are TRBV6-5 and TRBJ1-1; 7 bases line up with TRBD1. V gave up 7 bases and J gave up 0 bases; unmatched junction bases: 5. This CDR3 spans 14 amino acids. Germline CDR1 is MNHEY and CDR2 is SVGAGI. The CDR3: CASTRTGVNTEAFF. The CDR3 region has the DNA TGTGCCAGCACCAGGACAGGCGTGAACACTGAAGCTTTCTTT.